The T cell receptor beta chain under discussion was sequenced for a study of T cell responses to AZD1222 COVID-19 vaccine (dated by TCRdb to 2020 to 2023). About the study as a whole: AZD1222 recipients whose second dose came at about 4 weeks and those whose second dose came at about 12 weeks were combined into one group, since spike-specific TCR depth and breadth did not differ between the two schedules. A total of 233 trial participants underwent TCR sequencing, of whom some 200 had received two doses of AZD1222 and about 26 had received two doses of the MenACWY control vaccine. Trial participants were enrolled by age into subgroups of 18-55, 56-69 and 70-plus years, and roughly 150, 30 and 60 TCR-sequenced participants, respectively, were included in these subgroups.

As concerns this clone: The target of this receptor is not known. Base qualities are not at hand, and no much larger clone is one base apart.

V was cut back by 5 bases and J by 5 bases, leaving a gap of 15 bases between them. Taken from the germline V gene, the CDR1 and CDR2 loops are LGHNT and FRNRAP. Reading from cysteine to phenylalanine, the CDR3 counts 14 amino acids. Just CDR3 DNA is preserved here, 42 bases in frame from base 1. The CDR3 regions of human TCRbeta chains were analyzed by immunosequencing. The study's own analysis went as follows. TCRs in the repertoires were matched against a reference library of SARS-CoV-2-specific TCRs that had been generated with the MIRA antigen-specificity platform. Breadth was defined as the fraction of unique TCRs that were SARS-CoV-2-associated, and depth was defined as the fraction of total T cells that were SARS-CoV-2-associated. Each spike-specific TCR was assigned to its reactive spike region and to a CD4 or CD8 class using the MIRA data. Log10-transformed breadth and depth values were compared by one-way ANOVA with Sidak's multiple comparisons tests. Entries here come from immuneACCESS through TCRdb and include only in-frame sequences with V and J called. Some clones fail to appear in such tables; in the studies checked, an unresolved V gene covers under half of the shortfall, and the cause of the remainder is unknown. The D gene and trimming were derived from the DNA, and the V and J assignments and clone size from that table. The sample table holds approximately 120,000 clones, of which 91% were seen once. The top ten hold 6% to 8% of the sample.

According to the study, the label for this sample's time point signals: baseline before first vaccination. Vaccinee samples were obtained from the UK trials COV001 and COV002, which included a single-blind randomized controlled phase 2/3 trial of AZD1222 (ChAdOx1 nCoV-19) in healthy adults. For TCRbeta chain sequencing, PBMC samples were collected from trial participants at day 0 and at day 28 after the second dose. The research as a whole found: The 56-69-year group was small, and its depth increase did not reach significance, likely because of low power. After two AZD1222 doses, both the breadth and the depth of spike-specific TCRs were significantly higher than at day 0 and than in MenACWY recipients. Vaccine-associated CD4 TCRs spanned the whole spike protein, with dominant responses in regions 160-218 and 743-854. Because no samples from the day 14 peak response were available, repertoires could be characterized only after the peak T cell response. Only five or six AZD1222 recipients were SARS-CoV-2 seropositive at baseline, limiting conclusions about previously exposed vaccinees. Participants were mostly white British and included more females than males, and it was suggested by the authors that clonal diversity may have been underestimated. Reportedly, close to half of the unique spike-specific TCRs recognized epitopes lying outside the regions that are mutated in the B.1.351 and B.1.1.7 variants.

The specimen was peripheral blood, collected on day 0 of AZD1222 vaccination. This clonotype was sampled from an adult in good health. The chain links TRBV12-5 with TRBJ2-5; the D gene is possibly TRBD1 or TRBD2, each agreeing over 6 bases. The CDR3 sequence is CASGQDGGSETQYF. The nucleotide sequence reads TGTGCTAGTGGTCAGGACGGGGGCTCCGAGACCCAGTACTTC. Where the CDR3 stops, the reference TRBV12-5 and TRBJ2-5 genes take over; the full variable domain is DARVTQTPRHKVTEMGQEVTMRCQPILGHNTVFWYRQTMMQGLELLAYFRNRAPLDDSGMPKDRFSAEMPDATLATLKIQPSEPRDSAVYFCASGQDGGSETQYFGPGTRLLVL.